This TCR beta chain was recovered during a study of siplizumab effects on memory and regulatory T cells. Study findings and constraints: Tracing alloreactive clones into unstimulated subsets worked for only a minor fraction of them. Among mappable alloreactive CD4+ clones, the Treg-derived fraction averaged approximately 73% with siplizumab versus around 26% in controls.

This CDR3 has 14 amino acids. Germline CDR1 and CDR2: SGHRS and YFSETQ. J lost 7 bases, V lost 3 bases, and 9 bases had no gene match. A remark on this clone: Antigen specificity is unknown.

Using immunoSEQ multiplex PCR, the repertoire was profiled, and TCRdb retains in-frame clones only, with some absent. This table holds around 94,000 clones, approximately 90% found once. The rearrangement joins TRBV5-1 to TRBJ2-5; TRBD1 agrees at 7 bases. Material for sequencing was CD4+ T cells sorted from blood. This TCR came from a human donor in good health. CDR3 region: CASSWDSPKATQYF. The DNA for the CDR3 is TGCGCCAGCAGCTGGGACAGTCCGAAAGCGACCCAGTACTTC.